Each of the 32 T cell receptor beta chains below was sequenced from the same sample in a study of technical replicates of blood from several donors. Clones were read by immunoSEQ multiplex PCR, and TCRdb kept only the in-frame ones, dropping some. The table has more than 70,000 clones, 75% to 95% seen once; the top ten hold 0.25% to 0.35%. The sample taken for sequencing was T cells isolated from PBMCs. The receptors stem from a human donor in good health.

The CDR3 DNA follows: TGTGCCAGCAGCCAAGTTGCCCCAGGCGTAAATGAGCAGTTCTTC. This gives the protein CASSQVAPGVNEQFF. This chain links TRBV4-2 with TRBJ2-1; no clear D. The V and J ends lost 1 base and 7 bases respectively, with 14 bases between them. The CDR3 is 15 residues long. CDR1 is LGHNA, CDR2 YNFKEQ, per germline.

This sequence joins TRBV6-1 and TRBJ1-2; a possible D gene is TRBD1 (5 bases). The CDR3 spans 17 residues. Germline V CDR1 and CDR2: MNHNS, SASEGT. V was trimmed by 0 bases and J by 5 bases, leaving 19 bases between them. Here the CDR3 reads CASSEAPSGPRAYGYTF. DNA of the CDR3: TGTGCCAGCAGTGAAGCACCTTCAGGGCCCCGGGCTTATGGCTACACCTTC.

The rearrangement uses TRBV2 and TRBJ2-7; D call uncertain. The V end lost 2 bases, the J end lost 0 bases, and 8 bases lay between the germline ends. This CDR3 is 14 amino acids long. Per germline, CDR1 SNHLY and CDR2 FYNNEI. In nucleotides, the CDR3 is TGTGCCAGCAGTGAACGTCAGGTCTCCTACGAGCAGTACTTC. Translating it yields CASSERQVSYEQYF.

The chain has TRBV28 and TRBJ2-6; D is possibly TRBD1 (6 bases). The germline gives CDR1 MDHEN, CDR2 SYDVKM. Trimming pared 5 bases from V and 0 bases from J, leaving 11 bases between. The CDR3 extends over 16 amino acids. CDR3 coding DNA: TGTGCCAGCAGTCCGACAGGTTTCTCTGGGGCCAACGTCCTGACTTTC. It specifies CASSPTGFSGANVLTF.

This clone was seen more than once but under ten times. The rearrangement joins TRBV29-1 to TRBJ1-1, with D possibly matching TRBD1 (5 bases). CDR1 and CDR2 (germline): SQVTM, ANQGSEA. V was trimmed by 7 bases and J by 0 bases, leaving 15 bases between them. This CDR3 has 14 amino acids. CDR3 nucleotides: TGCAGCGCCAGCCAAGGGGTGATGAACACTGAAGCTTTCTTT. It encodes CSASQGVMNTEAFF.

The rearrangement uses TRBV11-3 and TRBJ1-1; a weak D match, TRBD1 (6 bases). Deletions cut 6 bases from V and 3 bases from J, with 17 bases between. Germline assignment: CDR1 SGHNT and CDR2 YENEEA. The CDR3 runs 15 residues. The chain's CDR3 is CASSPADREDTEAFF. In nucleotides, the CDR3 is TGTGCCAGCAGTCCCGCGGACAGAGAAGACACTGAAGCTTTCTTT.

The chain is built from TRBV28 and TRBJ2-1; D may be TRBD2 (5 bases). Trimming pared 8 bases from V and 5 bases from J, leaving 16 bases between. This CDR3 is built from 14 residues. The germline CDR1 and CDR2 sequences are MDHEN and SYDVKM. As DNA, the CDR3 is TGTGCCAGCGAGACTCCCGGGAAAAACAATGAGCAGTTCTTC. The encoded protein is CASETPGKNNEQFF.

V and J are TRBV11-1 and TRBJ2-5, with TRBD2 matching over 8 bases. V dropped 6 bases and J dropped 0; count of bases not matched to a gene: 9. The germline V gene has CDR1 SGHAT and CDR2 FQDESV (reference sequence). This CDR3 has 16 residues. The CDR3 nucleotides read TGTGCCAGCAGTTTGAGCCAGCGGGGGAACCAAGAGACCCAGTACTTC. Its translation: CASSLSQRGNQETQYF. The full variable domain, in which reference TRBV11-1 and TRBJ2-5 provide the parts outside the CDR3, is EAEVAQSPRYKITEKSQAVAFWCDPISGHATLYWYRQILGQGPELLVQFQDESVVDDSQLPKDRFSAERLKGVDSTLKIQPAELGDSAMYLCASSLSQRGNQETQYFGPGTRLLVL.

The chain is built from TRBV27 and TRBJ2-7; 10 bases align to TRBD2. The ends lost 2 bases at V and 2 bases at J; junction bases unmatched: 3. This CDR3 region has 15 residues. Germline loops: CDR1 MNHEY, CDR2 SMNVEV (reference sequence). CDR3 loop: CASSLRSGGAYEQYF. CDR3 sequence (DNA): TGTGCCAGCAGTTTAAGGAGCGGGGGGGCCTACGAGCAGTACTTC.

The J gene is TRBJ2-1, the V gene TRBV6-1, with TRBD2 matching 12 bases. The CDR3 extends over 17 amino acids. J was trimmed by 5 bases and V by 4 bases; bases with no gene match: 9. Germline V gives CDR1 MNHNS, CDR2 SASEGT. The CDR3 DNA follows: TGTGCCAGCAGTGTGTGGGCTAGCGGGAGGGTTGACAATGAGCAGTTCTTC. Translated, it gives CASSVWASGRVDNEQFF.

The CDR3: CASSLSSGTSSYEQYF. In DNA form, the CDR3 reads TGTGCCAGCAGTTTGAGTAGCGGGACGAGCTCCTACGAGCAGTACTTC. The chain is built from TRBV27 and TRBJ2-7; 8 bases map to TRBD2. The V segment lost 3 bases and the J segment 0 bases; nucleotides outside the gene matches: 7. There are 16 residues in the CDR3. The germline V gene encodes CDR1 MNHEY and CDR2 SMNVEV (reference sequence).

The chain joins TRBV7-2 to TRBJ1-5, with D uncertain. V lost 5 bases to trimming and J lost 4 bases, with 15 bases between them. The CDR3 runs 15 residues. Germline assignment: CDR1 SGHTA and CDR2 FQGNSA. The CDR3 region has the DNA TGTGCCAGCAGCCCCTTGACAATGATTAATCAGCCCCAGCATTTT. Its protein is CASSPLTMINQPQHF. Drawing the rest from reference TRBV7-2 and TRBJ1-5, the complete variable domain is GAGVSQSPSNKVTEKGKDVELRCDPISGHTALYWYRQSLGQGLEFLIYFQGNSAPDKSGLPSDRFSAERTGGSVSTLTIQRTQQEDSAVYLCASSPLTMINQPQHFGDGTRLSIL.

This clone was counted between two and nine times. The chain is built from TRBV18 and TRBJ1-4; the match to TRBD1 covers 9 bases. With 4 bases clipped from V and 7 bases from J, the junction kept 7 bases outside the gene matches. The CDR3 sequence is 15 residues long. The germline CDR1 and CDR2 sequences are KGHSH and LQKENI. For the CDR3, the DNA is TGTGCCAGCTCACAAGGGACAGGGAAAGGTGAAAAACTGTTTTTT. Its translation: CASSQGTGKGEKLFF.

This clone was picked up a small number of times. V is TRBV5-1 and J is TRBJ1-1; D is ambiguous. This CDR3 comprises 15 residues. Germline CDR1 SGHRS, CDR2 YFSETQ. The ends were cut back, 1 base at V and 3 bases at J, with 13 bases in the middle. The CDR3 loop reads CASSLTVRADTEAFF. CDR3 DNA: TGCGCCAGCAGCTTGACAGTTCGAGCGGACACTGAAGCTTTCTTT.

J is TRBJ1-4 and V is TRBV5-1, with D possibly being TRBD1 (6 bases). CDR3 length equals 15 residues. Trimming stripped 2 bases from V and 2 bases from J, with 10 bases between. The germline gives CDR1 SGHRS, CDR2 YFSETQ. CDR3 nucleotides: TGCGCCAGCAGCTTTAACCAGGGGACTAATGAAAAACTGTTTTTT. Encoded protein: CASSFNQGTNEKLFF.

CDR3 DNA sequence: TGTGCCAGCAGCTTAGAAACAGCTGGAAACACCATATATTTT. It translates to CASSLETAGNTIYF. The rearrangement uses TRBV11-2 and TRBJ1-3; D gene ambiguous. The CDR3 has 14 residues. Germline CDR1 is SGHAT and CDR2 is FQNNGV. V dropped 0 bases and J dropped 2 bases, with 5 bases sitting between them.

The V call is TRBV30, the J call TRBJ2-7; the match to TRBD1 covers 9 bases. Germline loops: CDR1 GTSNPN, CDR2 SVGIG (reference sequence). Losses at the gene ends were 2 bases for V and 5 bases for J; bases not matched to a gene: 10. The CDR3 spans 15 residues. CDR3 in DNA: TGTGCCTGGAGTCCAATGGACAGGGGAGTCCACGAGCAGTACTTC. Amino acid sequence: CAWSPMDRGVHEQYF.

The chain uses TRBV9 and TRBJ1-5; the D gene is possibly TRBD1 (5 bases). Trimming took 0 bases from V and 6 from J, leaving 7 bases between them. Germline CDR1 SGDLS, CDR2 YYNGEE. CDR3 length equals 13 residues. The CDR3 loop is CASSVGQGQPQHF. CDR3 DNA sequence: TGTGCCAGCAGCGTAGGGCAGGGTCAGCCCCAGCATTTT.

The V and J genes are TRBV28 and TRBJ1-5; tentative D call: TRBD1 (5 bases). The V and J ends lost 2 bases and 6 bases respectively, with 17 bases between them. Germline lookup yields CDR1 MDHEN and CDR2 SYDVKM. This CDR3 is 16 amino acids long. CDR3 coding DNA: TGTGCCAGCAGTTTACAGGGTTCCCTAAAGGGTCAGCCCCAGCATTTT. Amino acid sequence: CASSLQGSLKGQPQHF.

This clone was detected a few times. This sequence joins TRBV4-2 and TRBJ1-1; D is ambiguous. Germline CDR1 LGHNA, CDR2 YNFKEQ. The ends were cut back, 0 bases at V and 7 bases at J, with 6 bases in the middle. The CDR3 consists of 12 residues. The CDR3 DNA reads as TGTGCCAGCAGCCAAGAAGGAGGTGAAGCTTTCTTT. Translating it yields CASSQEGGEAFF.

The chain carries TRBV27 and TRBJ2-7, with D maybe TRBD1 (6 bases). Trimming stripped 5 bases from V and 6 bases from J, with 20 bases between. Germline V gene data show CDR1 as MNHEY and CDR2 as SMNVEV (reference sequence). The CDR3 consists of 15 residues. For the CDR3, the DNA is TGTGCCAGCAGTCCGATGAACGACATAGGGGGCGAGCAGTACTTC. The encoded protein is CASSPMNDIGGEQYF.

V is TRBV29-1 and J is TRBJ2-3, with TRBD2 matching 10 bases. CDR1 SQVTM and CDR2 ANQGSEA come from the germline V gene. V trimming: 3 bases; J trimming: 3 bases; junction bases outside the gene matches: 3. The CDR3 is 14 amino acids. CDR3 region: CSVEPSGRTDTQYF. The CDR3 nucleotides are TGCAGCGTTGAGCCTAGCGGGAGAACAGATACGCAGTATTTT.

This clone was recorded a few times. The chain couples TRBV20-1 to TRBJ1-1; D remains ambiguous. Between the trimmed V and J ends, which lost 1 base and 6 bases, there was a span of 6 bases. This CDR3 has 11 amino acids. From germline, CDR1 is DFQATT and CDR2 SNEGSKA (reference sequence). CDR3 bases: TGCAGTGCTAGAGCGACATCTGAAGCTTTCTTT. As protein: CSARATSEAFF.

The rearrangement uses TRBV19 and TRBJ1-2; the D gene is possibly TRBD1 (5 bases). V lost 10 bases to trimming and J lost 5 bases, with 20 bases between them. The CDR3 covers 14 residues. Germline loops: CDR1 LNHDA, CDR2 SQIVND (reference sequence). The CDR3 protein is CATHTGQGNYGYTF. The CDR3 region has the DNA TGTGCCACCCACACGGGCCAGGGAAATTATGGCTACACCTTC.

The CDR3 DNA follows: TGTGCCAGCAGCTTAAACGGCAGGGAAGCTTTCTTT. This sequence encodes CASSLNGREAFF. J is TRBJ1-1 and V is TRBV7-9, with unresolved D. CDR3 length equals 12 residues. The germline gives CDR1 SEHNR, CDR2 FQNEAQ (reference sequence). V dropped 2 bases and J dropped 8 bases, with 9 bases sitting between them.

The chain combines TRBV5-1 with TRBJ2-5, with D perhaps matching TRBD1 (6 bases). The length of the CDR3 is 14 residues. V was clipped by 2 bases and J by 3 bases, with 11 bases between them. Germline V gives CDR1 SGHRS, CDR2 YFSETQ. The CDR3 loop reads CASSLQGYEETQYF. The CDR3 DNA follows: TGCGCCAGCAGCTTACAGGGATACGAAGAGACCCAGTACTTC.

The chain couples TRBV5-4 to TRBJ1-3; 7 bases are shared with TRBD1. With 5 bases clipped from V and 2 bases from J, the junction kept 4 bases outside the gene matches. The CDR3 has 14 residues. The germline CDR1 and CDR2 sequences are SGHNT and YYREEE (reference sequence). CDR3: CASRGQDAGNTIYF. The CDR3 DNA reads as TGTGCCAGCAGAGGACAGGACGCTGGAAACACCATATATTTT.

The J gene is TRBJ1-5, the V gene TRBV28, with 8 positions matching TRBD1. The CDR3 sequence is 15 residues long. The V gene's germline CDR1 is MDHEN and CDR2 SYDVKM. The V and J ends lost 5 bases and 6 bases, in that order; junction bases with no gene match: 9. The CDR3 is CASSLQQGEAQPQHF. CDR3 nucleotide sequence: TGTGCCAGCAGTCTCCAACAGGGGGAGGCTCAGCCCCAGCATTTT.

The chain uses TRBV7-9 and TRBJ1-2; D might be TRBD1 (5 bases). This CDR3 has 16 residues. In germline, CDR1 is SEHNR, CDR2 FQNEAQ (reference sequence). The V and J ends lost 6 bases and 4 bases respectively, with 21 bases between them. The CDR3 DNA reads TGTGCCAGCAGGGGCTCCGGGGGAGGAGGGATCTATGGCTACACCTTC. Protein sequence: CASRGSGGGGIYGYTF.

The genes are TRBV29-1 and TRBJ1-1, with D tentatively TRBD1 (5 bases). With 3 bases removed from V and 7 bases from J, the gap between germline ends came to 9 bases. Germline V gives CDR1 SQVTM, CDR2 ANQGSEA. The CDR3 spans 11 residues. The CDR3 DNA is TGCAGCGTTGACAAGGGGAATGAAGCTTTCTTT. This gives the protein CSVDKGNEAFF.

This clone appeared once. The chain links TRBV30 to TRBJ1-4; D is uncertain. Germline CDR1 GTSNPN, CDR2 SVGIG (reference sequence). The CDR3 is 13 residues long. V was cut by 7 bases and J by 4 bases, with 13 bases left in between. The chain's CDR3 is CASNRRDNEKLFF. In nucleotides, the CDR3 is TGTGCCTCGAATCGTCGAGATAATGAAAAACTGTTTTTT.

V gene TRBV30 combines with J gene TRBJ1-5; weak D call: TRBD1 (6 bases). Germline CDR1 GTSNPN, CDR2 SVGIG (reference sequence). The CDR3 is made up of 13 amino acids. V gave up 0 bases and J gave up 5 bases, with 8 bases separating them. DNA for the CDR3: TGTGCCTGGAGTGTAAAGGGGGATCAGCCCCAGCATTTT. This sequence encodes CAWSVKGDQPQHF.